The 3 T cell receptor beta chains listed next were all sequenced from one sample in a study of molecular identifiers for immune sequencing clone quantification. Using its own MiXCR run on the PCR reads, TCRdb lists one record per CDR3 protein. This table has just over 95,000 distinct CDR3 sequences, 20% to 25% appearing once. Material: naive CD8+ T cells from blood, with Jurkat cell RNA spiked in. Sample subset: FACS-sorted CD8+CD4-CCR7+CD45RA+ naive T cells. The receptors shown here come from a human donor in good health. Some libraries in this study had Jurkat cell RNA spiked in.

With respect to this clonotype: With a much larger clone just one base away, this may be a read error. The rearrangement joins TRBV27 to TRBJ2-6; tentative D call: TRBD2 (6 bases). This CDR3 spans 17 amino acids. From germline, CDR1 is MNHEY and CDR2 SMNVEV (reference sequence). The CDR3 sequence: CANGPGLNSVGANVPTF. The CDR3 DNA follows: TGTGCCAACGGACCGGGACTGAACTCTGTTGGGGCCAACGTCCCGACTTTC.

The chain employs TRBV4-2 and TRBJ1-1; no clear D. Trimming took 1 base from V and 3 from J, leaving 9 bases between them. This CDR3 contains 14 residues. Germline-derived CDR1 and CDR2 are LGHNA and YNFKEQ. CDR3 residues: CASSQGQTYTEAFF. In DNA, the CDR3 is TGTGCCAGCAGCCAAGGCCAGACGTACACTGAAGCTTTCTTT.

This clonotype was counted a few times. DNA of the CDR3: TGTGCCAGTAGTATCTCTCCGTGGCGAGCAGATACGCAGTATTTT. Its translation is CASSISPWRADTQYF. The V call is TRBV19, the J call TRBJ2-3; D remains ambiguous. The CDR3 length is 15 residues. Trimming stripped 3 bases from V and 4 bases from J, with 14 bases between. The germline CDR1 and CDR2 sequences are LNHDA and SQIVND (reference sequence). Full variable domain (remainder filled in from reference TRBV19 and TRBJ2-3): DGGITQSPKYLFRKEGQNVTLSCEQNLNHDAMYWYRQDPGQGLRLIYYSQIVNDFQKGDIAEGYSVSREKKESFPLTVTSAQKNPTAFYLCASSISPWRADTQYFGPGTRLTVL.